This TCR beta chain was identified in a study of shared clonotypes between healthy human individuals. This CDR3 spans 17 amino acids. With 0 bases removed from V and 2 bases from J, the gap between germline ends came to 17 bases. Per the germline V gene, CDR1 is SEHNR and CDR2 is FQNEAQ (reference sequence). The method was immunoSEQ multiplex PCR; TCRdb's version includes in-frame clones alone and lacks a portion of them. The data show hundreds of thousands of clones, around 96% seen once. The chain links TRBV7-9 to TRBJ2-7, with D possibly TRBD1 on 5 matching bases. The sample comprised memory CD8+ T cells sorted from blood. Indicated subset: CD45RO+ cells pooled with CCR7-negative TemRA cells. This sequence originates from a man younger than 45 in good health. CDR3 amino acids: CASSLASQGFSPYEQYF. The CDR3 DNA reads as TGTGCCAGCAGCTTAGCCTCCCAGGGATTCAGTCCCTACGAGCAGTACTTC.